The 27 T cell receptor beta chains below were found in one sample sequenced in a study of monozygotic twins with inflammatory bowel disease (dated by TCRdb to between 2018 and 2021). Library method: 5' RACE. TCRdb lists the instrument as Illumina HiSeq 2500. TCRdb reanalyzed the reads, keeping one entry per CDR3 protein sequence and omitting DNA. This specimen's table enumerates fewer than 550,000 distinct CDR3 sequences. The biggest ten clones account for 2% to 2.5% of the sample. Sequencing used blood. These receptors were collected from a human donor with ulcerative colitis or Crohn's disease, or a healthy co-twin of an affected twin (not recorded which).

The chain couples TRBV7-8 to TRBJ1-2; TCRdb's D gene call, TRBD1, goes unchecked for lack of DNA. Germline CDR1 and CDR2: SGHVS and FQNEAQ. CDR3 length: 16 amino acids. The chain's CDR3 is CASSPGGVEQNYGYTF.

This chain connects TRBV5-1 to TRBJ1-2; no DNA is available, so the TRBD1 call from TCRdb remains unchecked. This CDR3 spans 16 amino acids. Germline lookup yields CDR1 SGHRS and CDR2 YFSETQ. CDR3 residues: CASSNTGERAGEGYTF.

The J gene is TRBJ2-5, the V gene TRBV20-1; there is no DNA to check the TCRdb D call of TRBD1. CDR3 length: 12 residues. The germline gives CDR1 DFQATT, CDR2 SNEGSKA (reference sequence). The CDR3 loop is CSANRATGTQYF.

This rearrangement joins TRBV5-6 to TRBJ1-2. The CDR3 is made up of 16 amino acids. The germline V gene has CDR1 SGHDT and CDR2 YYEEEE. The CDR3 sequence: CASSLPQATTTGGYTF.

The chain joins TRBV27 to TRBJ2-7; the TRBD2 assignment by TCRdb is unverifiable without DNA. The CDR3 has 14 amino acids. Germline V lookup: CDR1 MNHEY, CDR2 SMNVEV (reference sequence). CDR3: CASRTTSGPYEQYF.

This chain joins TRBV20-1 and TRBJ1-4. CDR3 length: 14 residues. Germline lookup yields CDR1 DFQATT and CDR2 SNEGSKA (reference sequence). The chain's CDR3 is CSAIAGPFSEKLFF.

The CDR3 sequence is CSARDPTDTNEKLFF. This chain uses TRBV20-1 with TRBJ1-4; TCRdb reports TRBD1, a call that lacks DNA to check it against. Germline values: CDR1 DFQATT, CDR2 SNEGSKA (reference sequence). This CDR3 has 15 amino acids.

V gene TRBV10-3 combines with J gene TRBJ1-2. The length of the CDR3 is 14 residues. CDR1 is ENHRY and CDR2 is SYGVKD in the germline V gene. The CDR3 loop reads CAISEAQANYGYTF.

This chain uses TRBV25-1 with TRBJ2-2; TCRdb indicates TRBD1, and absent DNA this call remains unverified. The germline V gene has CDR1 MGHDK and CDR2 SYGVNS. The length of the CDR3 is 15 residues. Here the CDR3 reads CASSATGGSTGELFF.

This rearrangement joins TRBV7-6 to TRBJ2-3; TCRdb outputs TRBD2, but without DNA this stays unchecked. This CDR3 has 15 residues. Germline lookup yields CDR1 SGHVS and CDR2 FNYEAQ. The CDR3 loop reads CASSSGEGEADTQYF.

The chain employs TRBV5-1 and TRBJ1-5; the D gene TCRdb calls, TRBD1, cannot be checked with no DNA. The germline V gene has CDR1 SGHRS and CDR2 YFSETQ. This CDR3 is 15 amino acids long. The CDR3 sequence is CASSLGTGVDQPQHF.

The chain combines TRBV10-3 with TRBJ1-4; TCRdb returns TRBD1, unconfirmable since there is no DNA. The germline gives CDR1 ENHRY, CDR2 SYGVKD. This CDR3 has 12 amino acids. CDR3 protein: CAAGTDVEKLFF.

The chain recombines TRBV19 with TRBJ2-5; the TCRdb call, TRBD2, lacks DNA for checking. The germline V gene encodes CDR1 LNHDA and CDR2 SQIVND (reference sequence). This CDR3 has 12 residues. CDR3 protein: CASMGLGETQYF. The complete variable domain, with remaining parts taken from reference TRBV19 and TRBJ2-5, reads DGGITQSPKYLFRKEGQNVTLSCEQNLNHDAMYWYRQDPGQGLRLIYYSQIVNDFQKGDIAEGYSVSREKKESFPLTVTSAQKNPTAFYLCASMGLGETQYFGPGTRLLVL.

The chain links TRBV3-1 to TRBJ1-2. Germline V CDR1 and CDR2: LGHDT, YNNKEL (reference sequence). This CDR3 region has 15 residues. CDR3: CASSRFSEENYGYTF.

V usage is TRBV10-3 and J usage is TRBJ2-5; the TCRdb call, TRBD2, lacks DNA for checking. Germline V gene data show CDR1 as ENHRY and CDR2 as SYGVKD. This CDR3 is built from 16 residues. The CDR3 loop reads CAISALRERLQETQYF.

The chain has TRBV29-1 and TRBJ1-2. CDR1 and CDR2 from the germline V gene are SQVTM and ANQGSEA. The CDR3 loop spans 13 amino acids. This CDR3 is CSVVGEPNYGYTF. Together with reference TRBV29-1 and TRBJ1-2, the CDR3 gives the full variable domain: SAVISQKPSRDICQRGTSLTIQCQVDSQVTMMFWYRQQPGQSLTLIATANQGSEATYESGFVIDKFPISRPNLTFSTLTVSNMSPEDSSIYLCSVVGEPNYGYTFGSGTRLTVV.

The rearrangement links TRBV10-3 to TRBJ1-2. This CDR3 is 11 amino acids long. The germline V gene has CDR1 ENHRY and CDR2 SYGVKD. The CDR3 sequence: CAIGGDSGYTF.

V gene TRBV20-1 combines with J gene TRBJ1-5; TCRdb's assignment of TRBD1 cannot be checked, as there is no DNA. The germline V gene encodes CDR1 DFQATT and CDR2 SNEGSKA (reference sequence). The CDR3 is 17 residues long. The CDR3 here is CSARGQTGQGSEQPQHF.

The chain employs TRBV12-3 or TRBV12-4 and TRBJ1-2. The CDR3 consists of 13 residues. The CDR3 protein is CASSQNGLYGYTF.

The chain is built from TRBV7-9 and TRBJ2-7; TCRdb's D call of TRBD2 is untestable without DNA. In germline, CDR1 is SEHNR, CDR2 FQNEAQ (reference sequence). The CDR3 spans 16 residues. CDR3 sequence reads: CASSSSSGASSYEQYF.

V is TRBV7-9 and J is TRBJ2-3; the TRBD2 assignment by TCRdb is unverifiable without DNA. Germline loops: CDR1 SEHNR, CDR2 FQNEAQ (reference sequence). The CDR3 contains 13 residues. The CDR3 protein is CASSLLTGEAQYF.

This CDR3 is CASSYSGGAVNEQFF. This rearrangement joins TRBV6-5 to TRBJ2-1; the D call from TCRdb, TRBD1, cannot be confirmed without DNA. The CDR3 contains 15 residues. Germline CDR1 MNHEY, CDR2 SVGAGI.

V is TRBV18 and J is TRBJ1-2. Germline lookup yields CDR1 KGHSH and CDR2 LQKENI. CDR3 length: 13 residues. CDR3 region: CASSPSQLRGYTF.

This CDR3 reads CSANAGTSDNEQFF. The V call is TRBV29-1, the J call TRBJ2-1; TCRdb outputs TRBD2, but without DNA this stays unchecked. This CDR3 is 14 amino acids long. Germline CDR1 SQVTM, CDR2 ANQGSEA.

The J gene is TRBJ2-7, the V gene TRBV4-2; TCRdb's D call, TRBD2, is unchecked because there is no DNA. The CDR3 extends over 14 amino acids. CDR1 LGHNA and CDR2 YNFKEQ come from the germline V gene. The CDR3 is CASSQGTSWYEQYF.

This chain links TRBV29-1 with TRBJ2-7; TCRdb designates TRBD1, a call that cannot be tested without DNA. The CDR3 is 13 residues long. CDR1 is SQVTM, CDR2 ANQGSEA, per germline. The CDR3 region is CSVSLTGVYEQYF.

The gene calls are TRBV7-2 and TRBJ2-1; TCRdb's D call, TRBD2, is unchecked because there is no DNA. The CDR3 is 16 amino acids. CDR1 is SGHTA, CDR2 FQGNSA, per germline. CDR3 sequence: CASSPEGLANYNEQFF. The complete variable domain, with remaining parts taken from reference TRBV7-2 and TRBJ2-1, reads GAGVSQSPSNKVTEKGKDVELRCDPISGHTALYWYRQSLGQGLEFLIYFQGNSAPDKSGLPSDRFSAERTGGSVSTLTIQRTQQEDSAVYLCASSPEGLANYNEQFFGPGTRLTVL.